This T cell receptor beta chain was recorded in a study of human T cells and chemical hapten exposure. The library tagged each cDNA molecule with unique molecular identifiers. TCRdb passed the 5' RACE reads through MiXCR, listing each CDR3 protein once. Of 95,000 to 120,000 distinct CDR3 sequences listed, around a fifth are singletons. Total RNA was extracted from unfractionated whole blood. V lost 3 bases and J lost 5; bases outside the gene matches: 5. The CDR3 contains 13 residues. CDR1 is DFQATT, CDR2 SNEGSKA, per germline (reference sequence). The sequence derives from a human donor in good health. The J gene is TRBJ1-2, the V gene TRBV20-1; TRBD1 agrees at 8 bases. CDR3 DNA: TGCAGTGCTAGTTCGGACAGGGATTATGGCTACACCTTC. Protein: CSASSDRDYGYTF.